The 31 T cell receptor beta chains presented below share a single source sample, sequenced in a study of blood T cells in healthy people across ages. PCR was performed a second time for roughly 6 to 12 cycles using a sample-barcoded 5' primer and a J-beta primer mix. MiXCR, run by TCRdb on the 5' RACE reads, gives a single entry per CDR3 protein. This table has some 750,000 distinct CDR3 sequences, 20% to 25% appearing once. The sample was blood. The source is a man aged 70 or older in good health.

The CDR3 DNA follows: TGCAGTGCTCGGACTAGCGGGGTCTACGAGCAGTACTTC. Protein sequence: CSARTSGVYEQYF. The V and J genes are TRBV20-1 and TRBJ2-7; TRBD2 aligns across 12 bases. The germline CDR1 and CDR2 sequences are DFQATT and SNEGSKA (reference sequence). The CDR3 sequence is 13 residues long. V lost 5 bases and J lost 3; bases outside the gene matches: 2.

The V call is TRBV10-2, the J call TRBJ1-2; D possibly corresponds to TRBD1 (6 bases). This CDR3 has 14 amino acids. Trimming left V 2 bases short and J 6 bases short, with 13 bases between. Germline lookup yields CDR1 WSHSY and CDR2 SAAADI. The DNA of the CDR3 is TGCGCCAGCAGTGAGGCAGTAAGGGGGGATGGCTACACCTTC. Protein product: CASSEAVRGDGYTF.

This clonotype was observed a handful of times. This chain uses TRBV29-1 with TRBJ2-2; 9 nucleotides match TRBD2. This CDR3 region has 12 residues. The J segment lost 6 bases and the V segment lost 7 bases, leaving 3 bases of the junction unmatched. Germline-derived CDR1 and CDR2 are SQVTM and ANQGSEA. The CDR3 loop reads CSAGTSSGELFF. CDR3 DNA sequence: TGCAGCGCTGGGACTAGCTCCGGGGAGCTGTTTTTT.

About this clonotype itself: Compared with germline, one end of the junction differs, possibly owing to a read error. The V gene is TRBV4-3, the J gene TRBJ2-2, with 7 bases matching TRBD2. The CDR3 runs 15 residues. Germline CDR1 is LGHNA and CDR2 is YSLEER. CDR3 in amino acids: CASSPSSGSTGGLFF. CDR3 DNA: TGCGCCAGCAGCCCTTCTAGCGGATCCACCGGGGGGCTGTTTTTT.

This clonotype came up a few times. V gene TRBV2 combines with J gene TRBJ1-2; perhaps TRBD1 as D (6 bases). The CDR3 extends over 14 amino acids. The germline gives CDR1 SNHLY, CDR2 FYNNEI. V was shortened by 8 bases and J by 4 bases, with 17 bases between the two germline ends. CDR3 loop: CASQTGSFFYGYTF. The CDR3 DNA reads TGTGCCAGCCAAACAGGGAGTTTTTTCTATGGCTACACCTTC.

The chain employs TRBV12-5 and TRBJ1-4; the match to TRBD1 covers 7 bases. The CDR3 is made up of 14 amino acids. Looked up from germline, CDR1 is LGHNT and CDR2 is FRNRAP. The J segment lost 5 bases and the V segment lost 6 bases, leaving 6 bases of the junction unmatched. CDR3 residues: CASGEDRVNEKLFF. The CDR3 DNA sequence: TGTGCTAGTGGCGAAGACAGGGTAAATGAAAAACTGTTTTTT.

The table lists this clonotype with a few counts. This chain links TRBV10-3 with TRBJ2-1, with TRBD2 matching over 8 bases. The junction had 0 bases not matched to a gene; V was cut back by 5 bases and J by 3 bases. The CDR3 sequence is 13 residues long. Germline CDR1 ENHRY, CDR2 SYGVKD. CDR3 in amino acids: CAISREGYNEQFF. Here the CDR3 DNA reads TGTGCCATCAGTCGGGAGGGCTACAATGAGCAGTTCTTC.

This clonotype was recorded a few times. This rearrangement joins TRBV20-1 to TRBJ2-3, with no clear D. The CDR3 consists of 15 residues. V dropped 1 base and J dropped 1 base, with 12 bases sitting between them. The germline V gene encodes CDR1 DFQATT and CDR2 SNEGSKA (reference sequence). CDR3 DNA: TGCAGTGCTAGAGTAGTAGATTCTGGCACAGATACGCAGTATTTT. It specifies CSARVVDSGTDTQYF.

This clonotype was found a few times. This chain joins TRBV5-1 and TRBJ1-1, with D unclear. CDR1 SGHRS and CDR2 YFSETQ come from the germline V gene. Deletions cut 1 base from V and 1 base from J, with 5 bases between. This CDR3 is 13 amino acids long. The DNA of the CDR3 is TGCGCCAGCAGCTTGAACCCGAACACTGAAGCTTTCTTT. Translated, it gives CASSLNPNTEAFF.

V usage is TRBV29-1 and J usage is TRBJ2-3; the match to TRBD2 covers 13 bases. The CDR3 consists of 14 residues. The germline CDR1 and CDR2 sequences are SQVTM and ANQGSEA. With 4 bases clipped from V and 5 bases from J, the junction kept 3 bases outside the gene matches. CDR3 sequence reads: CSVGTSGRGDTQYF. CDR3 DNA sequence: TGCAGCGTTGGGACTAGCGGGAGAGGAGATACGCAGTATTTT.

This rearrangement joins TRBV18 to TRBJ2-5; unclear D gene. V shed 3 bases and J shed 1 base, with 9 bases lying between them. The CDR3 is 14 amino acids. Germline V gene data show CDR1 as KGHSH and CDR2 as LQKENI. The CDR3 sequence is CASSPGYLQETQYF. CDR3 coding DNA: TGTGCCAGCTCACCGGGGTATCTCCAAGAGACCCAGTACTTC. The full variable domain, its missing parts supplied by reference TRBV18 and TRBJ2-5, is NAGVMQNPRHLVRRRGQEARLRCSPMKGHSHVYWYRQLPEEGLKFMVYLQKENIIDESGMPKERFSAEFPKEGPSILRIQQVVRGDSAAYFCASSPGYLQETQYFGPGTRLLVL.

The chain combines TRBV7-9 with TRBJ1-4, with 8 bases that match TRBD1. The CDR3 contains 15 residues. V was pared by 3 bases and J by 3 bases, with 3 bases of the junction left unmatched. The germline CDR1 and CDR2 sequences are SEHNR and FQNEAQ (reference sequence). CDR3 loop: CASSFGTGPNEKLFF. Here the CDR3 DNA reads TGTGCCAGCAGCTTCGGGACAGGCCCTAATGAAAAACTGTTTTTT. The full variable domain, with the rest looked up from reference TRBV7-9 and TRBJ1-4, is DTGVSQNPRHKITKRGQNVTFRCDPISEHNRLYWYRQTLGQGPEFLTYFQNEAQLEKSRLLSDRFSAERPKGSFSTLEIQRTEQGDSAMYLCASSFGTGPNEKLFFGSGTQLSVL.

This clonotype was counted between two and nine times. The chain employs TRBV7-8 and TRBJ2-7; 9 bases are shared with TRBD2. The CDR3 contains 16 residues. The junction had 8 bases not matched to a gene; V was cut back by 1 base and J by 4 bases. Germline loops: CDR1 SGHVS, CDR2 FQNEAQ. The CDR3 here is CASSLVTAGGRYEQYV. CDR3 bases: TGTGCCAGCAGCTTAGTCACAGCGGGAGGCAGATACGAGCAGTACGTC.

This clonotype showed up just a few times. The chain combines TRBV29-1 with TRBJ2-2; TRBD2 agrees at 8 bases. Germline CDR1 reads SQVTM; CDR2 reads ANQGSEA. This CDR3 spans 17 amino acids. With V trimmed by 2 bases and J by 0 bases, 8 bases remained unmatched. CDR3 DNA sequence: TGCAGCGTTGAAATACGGGGGGGTATCGCGAACACCGGGGAGCTGTTTTTT. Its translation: CSVEIRGGIANTGELFF.

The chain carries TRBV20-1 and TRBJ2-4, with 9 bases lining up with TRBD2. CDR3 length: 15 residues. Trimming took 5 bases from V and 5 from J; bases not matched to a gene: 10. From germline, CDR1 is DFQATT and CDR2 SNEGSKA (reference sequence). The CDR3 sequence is CSAPDGRLAENIQYF. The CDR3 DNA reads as TGCAGTGCTCCCGACGGGCGACTAGCGGAAAACATTCAGTACTTC.

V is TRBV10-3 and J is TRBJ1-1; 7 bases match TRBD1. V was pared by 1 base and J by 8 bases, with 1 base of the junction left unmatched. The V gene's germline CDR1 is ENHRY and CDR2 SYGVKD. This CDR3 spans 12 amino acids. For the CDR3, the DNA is TGTGCCATCAGTGAGTGGGACAGAGAAGCTTTCTTT. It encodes CAISEWDREAFF.

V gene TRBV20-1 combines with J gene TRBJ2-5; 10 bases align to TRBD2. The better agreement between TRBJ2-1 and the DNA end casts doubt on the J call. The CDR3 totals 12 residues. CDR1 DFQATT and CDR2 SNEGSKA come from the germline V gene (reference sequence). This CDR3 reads CSATLAGNEQFF. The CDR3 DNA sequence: TGCAGTGCTACACTAGCGGGGAATGAGCAGTTCTTC.

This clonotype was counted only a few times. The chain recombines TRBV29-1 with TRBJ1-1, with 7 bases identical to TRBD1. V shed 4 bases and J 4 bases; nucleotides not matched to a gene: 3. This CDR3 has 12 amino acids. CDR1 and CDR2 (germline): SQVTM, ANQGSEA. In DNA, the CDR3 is TGCAGCGTTGGACAGGGATCCACTGAAGCTTTCTTT. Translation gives CSVGQGSTEAFF.

This chain's CDR3 is CASSPRSRDRGYNEQFF. The CDR3 bases are TGTGCCAGCAGCCCCCGGTCGCGGGACAGGGGTTACAATGAGCAGTTCTTC. V and J are TRBV13 and TRBJ2-1; TRBD1 matches 10 bases. The length of the CDR3 is 17 residues. The germline V gene has CDR1 PRHDT and CDR2 FYEKMQ (reference sequence). Trimming removed 5 bases from V and 4 bases from J; junction bases left unmatched: 11.

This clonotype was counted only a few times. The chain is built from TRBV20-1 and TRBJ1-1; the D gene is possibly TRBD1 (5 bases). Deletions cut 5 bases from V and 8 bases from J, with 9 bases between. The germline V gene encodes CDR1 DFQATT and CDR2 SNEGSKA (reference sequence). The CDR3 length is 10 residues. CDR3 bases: TGCAGTGCTGCCAAGGGGGAAGCTTTCTTT. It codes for CSAAKGEAFF.

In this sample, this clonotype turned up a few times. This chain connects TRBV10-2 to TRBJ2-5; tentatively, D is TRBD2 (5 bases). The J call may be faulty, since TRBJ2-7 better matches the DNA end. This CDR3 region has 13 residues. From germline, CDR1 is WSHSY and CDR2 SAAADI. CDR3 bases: TGCGCCAGCAGGCCCCGGTCGGGGAACGAGCAGTACTTC. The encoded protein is CASRPRSGNEQYF.

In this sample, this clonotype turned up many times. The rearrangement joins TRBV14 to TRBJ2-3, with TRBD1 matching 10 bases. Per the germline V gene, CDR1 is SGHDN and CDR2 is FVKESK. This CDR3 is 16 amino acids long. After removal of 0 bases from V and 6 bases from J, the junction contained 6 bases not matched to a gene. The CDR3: CASSQDSGQGLDTQYF. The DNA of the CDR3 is TGTGCCAGCAGCCAAGATTCGGGACAGGGGTTGGATACGCAGTATTTT.

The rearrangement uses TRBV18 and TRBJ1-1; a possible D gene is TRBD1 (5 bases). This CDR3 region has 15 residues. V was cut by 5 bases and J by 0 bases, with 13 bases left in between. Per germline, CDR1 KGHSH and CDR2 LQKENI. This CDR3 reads CASSMGGFMNTEAFF. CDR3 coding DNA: TGTGCCAGCTCAATGGGGGGATTCATGAACACTGAAGCTTTCTTT.

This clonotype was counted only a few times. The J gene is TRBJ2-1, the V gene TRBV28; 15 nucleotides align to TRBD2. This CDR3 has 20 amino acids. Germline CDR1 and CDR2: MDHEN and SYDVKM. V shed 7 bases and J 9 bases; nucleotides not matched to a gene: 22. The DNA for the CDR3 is TGTGCCAGCACCTTAAAGACCGGGACTAGCGGGAGGCCCGGGGGTGTTGAGCAGTTCTTC. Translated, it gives CASTLKTGTSGRPGGVEQFF.

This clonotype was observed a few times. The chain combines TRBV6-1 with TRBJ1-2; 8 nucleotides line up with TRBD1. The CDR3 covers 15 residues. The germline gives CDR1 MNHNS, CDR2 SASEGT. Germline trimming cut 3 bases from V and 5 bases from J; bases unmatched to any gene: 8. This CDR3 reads CASSDRRQGWYGYTF. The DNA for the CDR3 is TGTGCCAGCAGTGACCGCCGACAGGGGTGGTATGGCTACACCTTC.

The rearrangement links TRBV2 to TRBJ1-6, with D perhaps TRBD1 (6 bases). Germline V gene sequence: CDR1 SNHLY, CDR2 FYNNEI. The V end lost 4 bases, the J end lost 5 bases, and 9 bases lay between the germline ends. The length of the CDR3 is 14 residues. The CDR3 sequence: CASSAGADNSPLHF. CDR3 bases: TGTGCCAGCAGTGCGGGGGCGGATAATTCACCCCTCCACTTT.

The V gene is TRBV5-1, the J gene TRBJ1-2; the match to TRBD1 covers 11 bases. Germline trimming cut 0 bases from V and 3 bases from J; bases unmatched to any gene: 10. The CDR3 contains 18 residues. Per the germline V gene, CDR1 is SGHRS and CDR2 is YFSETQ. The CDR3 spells CASSLAGTGGSWYYGYTF. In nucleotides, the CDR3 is TGCGCCAGCAGCTTGGCGGGGACAGGGGGTTCCTGGTACTATGGCTACACCTTC.

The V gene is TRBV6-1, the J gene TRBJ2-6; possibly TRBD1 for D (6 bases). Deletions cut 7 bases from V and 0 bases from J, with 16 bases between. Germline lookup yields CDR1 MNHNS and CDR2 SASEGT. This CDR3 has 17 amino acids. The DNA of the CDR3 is TGTGCCAGCACCCGGACAGACCTGAACTCTGGGGCCAACGTCCTGACTTTC. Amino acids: CASTRTDLNSGANVLTF.

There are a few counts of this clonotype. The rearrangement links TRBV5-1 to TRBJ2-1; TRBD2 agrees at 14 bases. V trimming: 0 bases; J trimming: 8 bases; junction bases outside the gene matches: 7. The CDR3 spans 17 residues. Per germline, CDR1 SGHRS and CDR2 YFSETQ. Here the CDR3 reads CASSLVTSGGAADEQFF. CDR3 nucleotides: TGCGCCAGCAGCTTGGTGACTAGCGGGGGGGCCGCGGATGAGCAGTTCTTC.

The CDR3, as DNA: TGCAGCGTTGAAAGGCCATTTCTAGAGACCCAGTACTTC. This sequence encodes CSVERPFLETQYF. The chain recombines TRBV29-1 with TRBJ2-5; D remains ambiguous. Per the germline V gene, CDR1 is SQVTM and CDR2 is ANQGSEA. V lost 2 bases, J lost 4 bases, and 11 bases lay in between. The CDR3 totals 13 residues.

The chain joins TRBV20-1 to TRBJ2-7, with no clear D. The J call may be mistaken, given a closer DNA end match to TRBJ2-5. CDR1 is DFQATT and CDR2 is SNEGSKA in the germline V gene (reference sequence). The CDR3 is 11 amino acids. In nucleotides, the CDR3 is TGCAGTGTGGTGGTTCGGGAGACCCAGTACTTC. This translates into CSVVVRETQYF.